Presented here are 32 T cell receptor beta chains from one specimen sequenced in a study of identical twins (dated by TCRdb to 2015 to 2016). Library generation was performed with 5' RACE. The sequencing machine was an Illumina HiSeq 2000. TCRdb passed the public sequencing reads through fastp at Q25 and MiXCR, retaining productive beta sequences. Rows merge per CDR3 protein into single entries with the most common DNA and genes. The sample table records about 660,000 distinct CDR3 sequences; about 9.4% of these occur just once. In total, the top ten clones hold 0.98% of the sample. The sample also formed part of further work on yellow fever vaccine responses in identical twins.

The sample consisted of PBMCs. These receptors all come from a woman between 18 and 29 years old in good health.

This clonotype was counted a few times. This sequence joins TRBV4-1 and TRBJ2-5; 7 bases align to TRBD1. V shed 2 bases, J shed 0 bases, and the junction held 6 bases outside the gene matches. This CDR3 has 16 residues. The germline CDR1 and CDR2 sequences are MGHRA and YSYEKL. CDR3 DNA sequence: TGCGCCAGCAGCCAAAGGGGACAGTGGCACCAAGAGACCCAGTACTTC. As protein: CASSQRGQWHQETQYF.

This clonotype was counted many times. The chain employs TRBV12-3 or TRBV12-4 and TRBJ2-4; maybe TRBD1 (5 bases). V was clipped by 3 bases and J by 0 bases, with 12 bases between them. The length of the CDR3 is 16 residues. CDR3 sequence: CASSLGSGIAKNIQYF. In DNA, the CDR3 is TGTGCCAGCAGTTTGGGGTCAGGGATAGCCAAAAACATTCAGTACTTC.

The chain combines TRBV4-1 with TRBJ2-7, with 7 bases aligning to TRBD2. This CDR3 comprises 19 residues. The germline V gene has CDR1 MGHRA and CDR2 YSYEKL. V gave up 2 bases and J gave up 1 base; unmatched junction bases: 17. The CDR3 bases are TGCGCCAGCAGCCAACCGACTTCCTCGGGGAGGGAGGGTTCCTACGAGCAGTACTTC. Amino acid sequence: CASSQPTSSGREGSYEQYF.

This clonotype was found a few times. The chain recombines TRBV30 with TRBJ2-1; D not resolved. From germline, CDR1 is GTSNPN and CDR2 SVGIG (reference sequence). The CDR3 contains 14 residues. Trimming took 0 bases from V and 6 from J, leaving 12 bases between them. CDR3 DNA: TGTGCCTGGAGTGTCGTTGGGGTGGGCAATGAGCAGTTCTTC. Its protein is CAWSVVGVGNEQFF.

This clonotype was seen more than once but under ten times. Here the CDR3 reads CSARSGGAEQYF. The DNA for the CDR3 is TGCAGTGCTAGAAGTGGAGGGGCCGAGCAGTACTTC. The rearrangement links TRBV20-1 to TRBJ2-7, with D perhaps matching TRBD2 (6 bases). Germline V gene data show CDR1 as DFQATT and CDR2 as SNEGSKA (reference sequence). The CDR3 is 12 residues long. The V end lost 2 bases, the J end lost 6 bases, and 11 bases lay between the germline ends.

This clonotype has at least ten counts. J is TRBJ1-1 and V is TRBV12-3 or TRBV12-4; D not certain. The CDR3 loop spans 15 amino acids. The V end lost 4 bases, the J end lost 1 base, and 13 bases lay between the germline ends. The CDR3 DNA is TGTGCCAGCAGTTGGGCAGGAGTTCAGAACACTGAAGCTTTCTTT. This codes for CASSWAGVQNTEAFF.

This sequence joins TRBV7-2 and TRBJ2-2; 9 bases agree with TRBD2. CDR3 size: 14 residues. Germline CDR1 SGHTA, CDR2 FQGNSA. V gave up 5 bases and J gave up 7 bases; unmatched junction bases: 5. The CDR3 bases are TGTGCCAGCAGCCCTAAGCGGGAGGTCGGGGAGCTGTTTTTT. Protein: CASSPKREVGELFF. Full variable domain (rest looked up from reference TRBV7-2 and TRBJ2-2): GAGVSQSPSNKVTEKGKDVELRCDPISGHTALYWYRQSLGQGLEFLIYFQGNSAPDKSGLPSDRFSAERTGGSVSTLTIQRTQQEDSAVYLCASSPKREVGELFFGEGSRLTVL.

V and J are TRBV5-1 and TRBJ2-4; D is possibly TRBD1 (6 bases). Trimming removed 5 bases from V and 3 bases from J, with 21 bases in between. CDR1 SGHRS and CDR2 YFSETQ come from the germline V gene. This CDR3 comprises 17 residues. The CDR3 coding sequence is TGCGCCAGCAGGCTATCTCCAGGGGAAGGTGTCAAAAACATTCAGTACTTC. Encoded protein: CASRLSPGEGVKNIQYF.

This clonotype was seen a handful of times. This chain links TRBV11-2 with TRBJ2-3, with 7 bases that match TRBD1. This CDR3 spans 14 amino acids. Trimming took 5 bases from V and 2 from J; bases not matched to a gene: 4. Germline V CDR1 and CDR2: SGHAT, FQNNGV. The CDR3 spells CASSPGQFTDTQYF. DNA for the CDR3: TGTGCCAGCAGCCCGGGACAGTTCACAGATACGCAGTATTTT.

This chain uses TRBV7-9 with TRBJ1-4, with 9 bases fitting TRBD1. This CDR3 has 15 residues. Losses at the gene ends were 5 bases for V and 6 bases for J; bases not matched to a gene: 7. From germline, CDR1 is SEHNR and CDR2 FQNEAQ (reference sequence). DNA of the CDR3: TGTGCCAGCAGCCGATGGACAGGGGATGATGAAAAACTGTTTTTT. Its protein is CASSRWTGDDEKLFF.

This chain joins TRBV19 and TRBJ2-1, with no clear D. Germline CDR1 LNHDA, CDR2 SQIVND (reference sequence). This CDR3 spans 12 amino acids. The V end lost 7 bases, the J end lost 6 bases, and 10 bases lay between the germline ends. As DNA, the CDR3 is TGTGCCAGTACGTCGCTGCTCAATGAGCAGTTCTTC. Translation gives CASTSLLNEQFF.

This clonotype was counted between two and nine times. The chain recombines TRBV6-8 with TRBJ2-1, with 7 bases that match TRBD1. V trimming: 0 bases; J trimming: 4 bases; junction bases outside the gene matches: 9. This CDR3 is built from 17 residues. Germline CDR1 and CDR2: MNHGY and SAAAGT. This CDR3 reads CASSYSWHRGPYNEQFF. In DNA form, the CDR3 reads TGTGCCAGCAGTTACTCGTGGCACAGGGGCCCGTACAATGAGCAGTTCTTC.

There are a few counts of this clonotype. This rearrangement joins TRBV12-3 or TRBV12-4 to TRBJ2-7; TRBD2 matches at 10 bases. V dropped 7 bases and J dropped 3; count of bases not matched to a gene: 6. The CDR3 consists of 14 residues. CDR3 in amino acids: CASTISGRFYEQYF. DNA of the CDR3: TGTGCCAGCACGATTAGCGGGAGGTTCTACGAGCAGTACTTC.

This clonotype turned up a few times. The chain carries TRBV12-3 or TRBV12-4 and TRBJ2-1, with 7 bases lining up with TRBD1. The ends lost 4 bases at V and 7 bases at J; junction bases unmatched: 7. The CDR3 consists of 14 residues. Here the CDR3 DNA reads TGTGCCAGCAGTTCGGGCTACAGGGGTAATGAGCAGTTCTTC. This translates into CASSSGYRGNEQFF.

This clonotype was counted many times. The chain uses TRBV20-1 and TRBJ1-6; 9 bases are a match to TRBD1. The CDR3 length is 14 residues. V lost 5 bases, J lost 7 bases, and 6 bases stayed unmatched. Germline lookup yields CDR1 DFQATT and CDR2 SNEGSKA (reference sequence). CDR3 region: CSAPPGTGNSPLHF. In nucleotides, the CDR3 is TGCAGTGCTCCTCCCGGGACAGGGAATTCACCCCTCCACTTT.

The chain employs TRBV7-2 and TRBJ2-3, with TRBD2 matching over 11 bases. This CDR3 region has 15 residues. CDR1 SGHTA and CDR2 FQGNSA come from the germline V gene. V was clipped by 1 base and J by 7 bases; unmatched bases: 4. CDR3 in amino acids: CASSLELAGGHTQYF. The CDR3 coding sequence is TGTGCCAGCAGCTTAGAGCTAGCGGGGGGACATACGCAGTATTTT. Filled out from reference TRBV7-2 and TRBJ2-3, the complete variable domain reads GAGVSQSPSNKVTEKGKDVELRCDPISGHTALYWYRQSLGQGLEFLIYFQGNSAPDKSGLPSDRFSAERTGGSVSTLTIQRTQQEDSAVYLCASSLELAGGHTQYFGPGTRLTVL.

This clonotype was detected only a few times. This chain joins TRBV7-3 and TRBJ1-3; no clear D gene. The CDR3 is 13 amino acids. V lost 5 bases and J 6 bases, leaving 11 bases between the germline ends. Germline V lookup: CDR1 SGHTA, CDR2 FQGTGA. The CDR3 nucleotides read TGTGCCAGCAGCCACCCAAACGAAAACACCATATATTTT. Translated, it gives CASSHPNENTIYF. Together with reference TRBV7-3 and TRBJ1-3, the CDR3 gives the full variable domain: GAGVSQTPSNKVTEKGKYVELRCDPISGHTALYWYRQSLGQGPEFLIYFQGTGAADDSGLPNDRFFAVRPEGSVSTLKIQRTERGDSAVYLCASSHPNENTIYFGEGSWLTVV.

This clonotype was counted between two and nine times. The rearrangement joins TRBV20-1 to TRBJ2-6; the match to TRBD1 covers 8 bases. V was pared by 3 bases and J by 2 bases, with 3 bases of the junction left unmatched. Per the germline V gene, CDR1 is DFQATT and CDR2 is SNEGSKA (reference sequence). CDR3 length: 15 residues. The CDR3 region is CSARMTGAGANVLTF. CDR3 nucleotide sequence: TGCAGTGCTAGGATGACAGGGGCTGGGGCCAACGTCCTGACTTTC.

The chain employs TRBV7-9 and TRBJ1-5, with 7 bases lining up with TRBD1. J was trimmed by 4 bases and V by 3 bases; bases with no gene match: 9. The CDR3 contains 16 residues. Looked up from germline, CDR1 is SEHNR and CDR2 is FQNEAQ (reference sequence). The CDR3 spells CASSFPTRDSNQPQHF. The CDR3 bases are TGTGCCAGCAGCTTCCCTACCCGGGACAGTAATCAGCCCCAGCATTTT.

The chain joins TRBV12-3 or TRBV12-4 to TRBJ1-2; D is uncertain. This CDR3 has 15 residues. Trimming left V 7 bases short and J 1 base short, with 16 bases between. The CDR3 loop reads CASTPDRDFNYGYTF. The CDR3, as DNA: TGTGCCAGCACCCCCGACCGGGATTTTAACTATGGCTACACCTTC.

This clonotype has more than one count but fewer than ten. CDR3: CASSLARLADNEQFF. CDR3 DNA: TGTGCCAGCAGCTTAGCTCGACTAGCGGACAATGAGCAGTTCTTC. J is TRBJ2-1 and V is TRBV7-9; 9 bases align to TRBD2. The CDR3 has 15 amino acids. V was pared by 0 bases and J by 5 bases, with 2 bases of the junction left unmatched. Germline values: CDR1 SEHNR, CDR2 FQNEAQ (reference sequence). The variable domain in full, with the rest retrieved from reference TRBV7-9 and TRBJ2-1, is DTGVSQNPRHKITKRGQNVTFRCDPISEHNRLYWYRQTLGQGPEFLTYFQNEAQLEKSRLLSDRFSAERPKGSFSTLEIQRTEQGDSAMYLCASSLARLADNEQFFGPGTRLTVL.

The sample holds many counts of this clonotype. This rearrangement joins TRBV5-1 to TRBJ2-2; tentative D call: TRBD2 (5 bases). Germline values: CDR1 SGHRS, CDR2 YFSETQ. Trimming left V 1 base short and J 7 bases short, with 8 bases between. The CDR3 is 13 residues long. CDR3 residues: CASSLRGYGELFF. CDR3 sequence (DNA): TGCGCCAGCAGCTTGCGAGGGTACGGGGAGCTGTTTTTT.

This chain links TRBV6-1 with TRBJ1-3, with D possibly TRBD1 on 5 matching bases. Trimming stripped 6 bases from V and 3 bases from J, with 15 bases between. The CDR3 is 15 amino acids. The germline gives CDR1 MNHNS, CDR2 SASEGT. CDR3 region: CASSPPRGRGNTIYF. The CDR3 bases are TGTGCCAGCAGCCCCCCCCGGGGACGTGGAAACACCATATATTTT.

J is TRBJ2-5 and V is TRBV2; tentatively, D is TRBD2 (5 bases). Germline CDR1 and CDR2: SNHLY and FYNNEI. Trimming removed 3 bases from V and 1 base from J, with 12 bases in between. There are 15 residues in the CDR3. CDR3 bases: TGTGCCAGCAGTGATTGGCAGGACTCCCAAGAGACCCAGTACTTC. Translating it yields CASSDWQDSQETQYF.

This clonotype has just a few counts. The chain uses TRBV7-9 and TRBJ2-1, with 7 positions matching TRBD1. The V and J ends lost 0 bases and 4 bases, in that order; junction bases with no gene match: 3. This CDR3 contains 15 residues. Per the germline V gene, CDR1 is SEHNR and CDR2 is FQNEAQ (reference sequence). CDR3 sequence reads: CASSLADRFYNEQFF. DNA for the CDR3: TGTGCCAGCAGCTTAGCGGACAGGTTTTACAATGAGCAGTTCTTC.

This chain uses TRBV12-3 or TRBV12-4 with TRBJ2-3; no reliable D call. V lost 3 bases to trimming and J lost 7 bases, with 5 bases between them. This CDR3 has 11 residues. The CDR3 protein is CASSFLNTQYF. CDR3 sequence (DNA): TGTGCCAGCAGTTTTCTTAATACGCAGTATTTT.

The J gene is TRBJ2-3, the V gene TRBV11-1, with TRBD2 matching over 10 bases. Germline V gives CDR1 SGHAT, CDR2 FQDESV (reference sequence). This CDR3 is built from 17 residues. V trimming: 5 bases; J trimming: 0 bases; junction bases outside the gene matches: 8. CDR3 residues: CASSLPRTSGSTDTQYF. In DNA, the CDR3 is TGTGCCAGCAGCCTCCCACGGACTAGCGGAAGCACAGATACGCAGTATTTT.

The V gene is TRBV28, the J gene TRBJ2-1, with 9 bases aligning to TRBD2. Trimming at V came to 3 bases and at J to 5 bases, leaving 14 bases not matched to a gene. The CDR3 totals 18 residues. CDR1 is MDHEN, CDR2 SYDVKM, per germline. The CDR3 DNA is TGTGCCAGCAGTTTTAGCTTGGCGGGAGGGCCCACTCACAATGAGCAGTTCTTC. Residues: CASSFSLAGGPTHNEQFF.

CDR3 loop: CATTGVSDTQYF. CDR3 nucleotides: TGTGCCACTACAGGGGTATCAGATACGCAGTATTTT. V is TRBV10-3 and J is TRBJ2-3, with 7 positions matching TRBD1. V lost 10 bases, J lost 4 bases, and 5 bases stayed unmatched. CDR1 and CDR2 (germline): ENHRY, SYGVKD. This CDR3 comprises 12 residues.

This clonotype appeared a few times. The genes are TRBV6-2 or TRBV6-3 and TRBJ1-4, with D unclear. The ends were cut back, 4 bases at V and 8 bases at J, with 11 bases in the middle. In germline, CDR1 is MNHEY, CDR2 SVGEGT. CDR3 length equals 13 residues. CDR3 nucleotides: TGTGCCAGCAGTTGGATGGCGAACGAAAAACTGTTTTTT. Translation: CASSWMANEKLFF.

In this sample, this clonotype turned up many times. The V gene is TRBV20-1, the J gene TRBJ2-4; D might be TRBD1 (6 bases). This CDR3 comprises 14 residues. The ends were cut back, 3 bases at V and 9 bases at J, with 18 bases in the middle. Germline lookup yields CDR1 DFQATT and CDR2 SNEGSKA (reference sequence). CDR3 in amino acids: CSASQIQGRVIQYF. For the CDR3, the DNA is TGCAGTGCTAGCCAAATACAGGGAAGGGTCATTCAGTACTTC.

This clonotype was counted only a few times. The chain joins TRBV6-5 to TRBJ2-5, with D possibly TRBD1 on 5 matching bases. This CDR3 is 16 amino acids long. V gave up 0 bases and J gave up 2 bases, with 13 bases separating them. CDR1 is MNHEY, CDR2 SVGAGI, per germline. This CDR3 reads CASSYSGQGGQETQYF. The CDR3 DNA reads as TGTGCCAGCAGTTACTCGGGGCAGGGTGGGCAAGAGACCCAGTACTTC.